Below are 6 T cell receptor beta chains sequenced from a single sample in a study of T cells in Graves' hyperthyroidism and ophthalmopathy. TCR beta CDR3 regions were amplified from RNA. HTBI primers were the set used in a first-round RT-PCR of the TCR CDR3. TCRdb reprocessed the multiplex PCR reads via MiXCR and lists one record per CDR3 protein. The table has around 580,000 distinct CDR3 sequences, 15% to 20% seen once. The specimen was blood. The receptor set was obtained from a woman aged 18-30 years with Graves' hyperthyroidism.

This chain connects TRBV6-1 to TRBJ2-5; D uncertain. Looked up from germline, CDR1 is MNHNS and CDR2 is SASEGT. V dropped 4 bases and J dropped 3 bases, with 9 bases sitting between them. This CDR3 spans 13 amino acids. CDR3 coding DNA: TGTGCCAGCAGTGTCGCGTCAGAAGAGACCCAGTACTTC. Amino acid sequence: CASSVASEETQYF.

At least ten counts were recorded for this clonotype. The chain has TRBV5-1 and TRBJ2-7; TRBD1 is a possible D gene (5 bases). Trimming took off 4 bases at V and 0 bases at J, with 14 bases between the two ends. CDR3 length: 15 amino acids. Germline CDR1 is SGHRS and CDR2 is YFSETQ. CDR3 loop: CASSLDSVSSYEQYF. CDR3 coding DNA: TGCGCCAGCAGCCTCGACAGCGTCTCCTCCTACGAGCAGTACTTC.

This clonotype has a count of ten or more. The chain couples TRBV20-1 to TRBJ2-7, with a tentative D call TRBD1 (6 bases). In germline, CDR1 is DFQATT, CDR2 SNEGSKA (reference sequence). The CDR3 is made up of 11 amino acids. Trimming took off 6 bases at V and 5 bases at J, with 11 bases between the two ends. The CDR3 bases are TGCAGTGCGGCACAGGGCAACGAGCAGTACTTC. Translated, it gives CSAAQGNEQYF.

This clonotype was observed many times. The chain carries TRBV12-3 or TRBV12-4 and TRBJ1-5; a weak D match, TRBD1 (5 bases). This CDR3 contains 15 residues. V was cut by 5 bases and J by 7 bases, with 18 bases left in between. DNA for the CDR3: TGTGCCAGCAGTCCCGCCCTTCAGGGAAAACAGCCCCAGCATTTT. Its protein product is CASSPALQGKQPQHF.

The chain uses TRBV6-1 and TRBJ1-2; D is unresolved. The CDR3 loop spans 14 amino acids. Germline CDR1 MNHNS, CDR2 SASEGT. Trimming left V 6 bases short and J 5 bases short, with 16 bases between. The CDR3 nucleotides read TGTGCCAGCAGGGGGTATGGGCAGGTGTATGGCTACACCTTC. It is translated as CASRGYGQVYGYTF.

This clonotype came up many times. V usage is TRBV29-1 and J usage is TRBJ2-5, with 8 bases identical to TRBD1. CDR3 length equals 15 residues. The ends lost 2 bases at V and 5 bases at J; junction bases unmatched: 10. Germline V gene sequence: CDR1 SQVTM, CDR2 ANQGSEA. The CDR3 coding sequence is TGCAGCGTTGAACCGTTTTGGACAGGGCGGGAGACCCAGTACTTC. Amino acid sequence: CSVEPFWTGRETQYF.